This record looks at one T cell receptor (beta chain) sequence and its context. Data came from immunoSEQ multiplex PCR; TCRdb stores just in-frame clones and leaves some out. Of fewer than 700,000 clones detected, 85% to 90% appear once; the ten largest clones hold around 8%. This sample was included in a study of blood T cell repertoires in COVID-19. Whole-study context: Spain, Italy and the United States supplied samples that represented acute and convalescent COVID-19. Sample material is recorded as cDNA or gDNA derived from T cells, B-cell-depleted T cells, or PBMCs.

This CDR3 is built from 14 residues. In germline, CDR1 is LGHNA, CDR2 YNFKEQ. The V gene end was trimmed by 6 bases and the J gene end by 0 bases; junction bases not matched to a gene: 2. The specimen was peripheral blood. The TCR sequence derives from a woman aged 45-65 years with COVID-19, enrolled during active disease. The rearrangement links TRBV4-2 to TRBJ2-1; 7 positions agree with TRBD1. Written as DNA, the CDR3 is TGTGCCAGCAGTGGGGACAGCTCCTACAATGAGCAGTTCTTC. Its protein is CASSGDSSYNEQFF.